This entry lists 8 T cell receptor beta chains sequenced from one sample in a study of early T cells in non-severe SARS-CoV-2 infection. One entry per CDR3 protein results from TCRdb running MiXCR on the 5' RACE reads. The data hold roughly 68,000 distinct CDR3 sequences, with 4.9% observed a single time. The material sequenced was whole blood. The receptors were sampled from an adult who was a healthcare worker with PCR-confirmed SARS-CoV-2 infection or an uninfected control (not recorded which).

Only a few counts were recorded for this clonotype. J is TRBJ1-1 and V is TRBV10-3, with unresolved D. This CDR3 comprises 16 residues. V lost 3 bases to trimming and J lost 0 bases, with 14 bases between them. Germline V gene lookup returns CDR1 ENHRY and CDR2 SYGVKD. Here the CDR3 DNA reads TGTGCCATCAGTGATCGGGATCTTCGGATGAACACTGAAGCTTTCTTT. Translation: CAISDRDLRMNTEAFF.

The table lists this clonotype with many counts. This chain uses TRBV6-5 with TRBJ2-3; no definite D call. The CDR3 is 17 amino acids. Trimming left V 0 bases short and J 0 bases short, with 13 bases between. CDR1 is MNHEY and CDR2 is SVGAGI in the germline V gene. Here the CDR3 DNA reads TGTGCCAGCAGTTACTCGAGTGCGCAGTATAGCACAGATACGCAGTATTTT. Protein sequence: CASSYSSAQYSTDTQYF.

This clonotype was detected many times. The chain links TRBV12-5 to TRBJ1-1; D remains unclear. V gave up 6 bases and J gave up 1 base, with 9 bases separating them. Germline values: CDR1 LGHNT, CDR2 FRNRAP. The CDR3 covers 13 residues. CDR3 residues: CASGTDGNTEAFF. In nucleotides, the CDR3 is TGTGCTAGTGGCACGGACGGGAACACTGAAGCTTTCTTT.

This clonotype was found many times. The chain joins TRBV2 to TRBJ2-5; 9 bases line up with TRBD2. The germline gives CDR1 SNHLY, CDR2 FYNNEI. With V trimmed by 7 bases and J by 5 bases, 8 bases remained unmatched. The CDR3 is made up of 14 amino acids. The CDR3 loop is CASTPSGIEETQYF. For the CDR3, the DNA is TGTGCCAGCACTCCTAGCGGGATTGAGGAGACCCAGTACTTC.

A few counts support this clonotype. V gene TRBV10-3 combines with J gene TRBJ1-4; TRBD1 agrees at 8 bases. The germline V gene has CDR1 ENHRY and CDR2 SYGVKD. Trimming removed 6 bases from V and 0 bases from J; junction bases left unmatched: 18. The CDR3 runs to 20 residues. The CDR3 is CAISHLSRDRRIPTNEKLFF. In DNA form, the CDR3 reads TGTGCCATCAGCCACCTCTCACGGGACAGGCGTATACCAACTAATGAAAAACTGTTTTTT.

This clonotype was found many times. This rearrangement joins TRBV29-1 to TRBJ2-3, with a weak D call TRBD2 (5 bases). Per germline, CDR1 SQVTM and CDR2 ANQGSEA. CDR3 length: 13 amino acids. The ends were cut back, 3 bases at V and 6 bases at J, with 13 bases in the middle. Here the CDR3 reads CSVDIARGDTQYF. The CDR3 nucleotides are TGCAGCGTTGATATAGCCCGCGGGGATACGCAGTATTTT.

At least ten counts were recorded for this clonotype. The chain links TRBV2 to TRBJ2-3, with D perhaps TRBD2 (5 bases). Germline V gene sequence: CDR1 SNHLY, CDR2 FYNNEI. The CDR3 is 13 amino acids. The ends were cut back, 6 bases at V and 1 base at J, with 8 bases in the middle. The CDR3 nucleotides read TGTGCCAGCAGGAGGGATCGCACAGATACGCAGTATTTT. Translation gives CASRRDRTDTQYF.

This clonotype was recorded at least ten times. J is TRBJ1-1 and V is TRBV6-1, with 9 bases that match TRBD1. The CDR3 runs to 15 residues. Per the germline V gene, CDR1 is MNHNS and CDR2 is SASEGT. V lost 6 bases to trimming and J lost 5 bases; unmatched junction nucleotides: 10. As DNA, the CDR3 is TGTGCCAGCAGAGTGGACAGGGGCGGATGGACTGAAGCTTTCTTT. Amino acids: CASRVDRGGWTEAFF.